A single sample is the source of the 10 T cell receptor beta chains below, sequenced in a study of CD8 T cells in ankylosing spondylitis. Using its own MiXCR run on the 5' RACE reads, TCRdb lists one record per CDR3 protein. The sample consists of over 200,000 distinct CDR3 sequences, approximately 20% of them appearing once. Study conclusions and caveats: Seemingly distinctive of ankylosing spondylitis blood was a TCR beta motif formed by eight highly homologous variants.

Antigen specificity for these receptors is unknown. The specimen sequenced was blood, either unsorted or a sorted T cell fraction (not recorded which). The receptors come from a male donor with ankylosing spondylitis.

The J gene is TRBJ1-5, the V gene TRBV30, with a tentative D call TRBD1 (6 bases). The germline CDR1 and CDR2 sequences are GTSNPN and SVGIG (reference sequence). Trimming took off 0 bases at V and 3 bases at J, with 12 bases between the two ends. The CDR3 totals 15 residues. CDR3 residues: CAWSVLGATNQPQHF. The CDR3 DNA is TGTGCCTGGAGTGTACTGGGGGCCACCAATCAGCCCCAGCATTTT.

The chain carries TRBV10-3 and TRBJ2-1, with no clear D. Per the germline V gene, CDR1 is ENHRY and CDR2 is SYGVKD. The CDR3 is 15 amino acids. V was shortened by 1 base and J by 5 bases, with 12 bases between the two germline ends. The CDR3 loop reads CAISEFVELNNEQFF. The CDR3 DNA reads TGTGCCATCAGTGAGTTTGTCGAACTAAACAATGAGCAGTTCTTC.

The V gene is TRBV20-1, the J gene TRBJ2-1; 7 positions match TRBD2. Trimming cost V 3 bases and J 2 bases; bases outside gene matches: 7. The germline V gene has CDR1 DFQATT and CDR2 SNEGSKA (reference sequence). The CDR3 totals 15 residues. DNA for the CDR3: TGCAGTGCTAGCCCCGGGGCGGGGGCCTACAATGAGCAGTTCTTC. Amino acid sequence: CSASPGAGAYNEQFF.

This clonotype came up many times. This chain connects TRBV11-1 to TRBJ2-1; TRBD2 matches at 11 bases. The ends lost 7 bases at V and 4 bases at J; junction bases unmatched: 15. CDR1 is SGHAT and CDR2 is FQDESV in the germline V gene (reference sequence). This CDR3 has 18 amino acids. In DNA form, the CDR3 reads TGTGCCAGCATTACTCTGGGTACTAGCGGGGGACAATACAATGAGCAGTTCTTC. Translation gives CASITLGTSGGQYNEQFF. Supplemented by reference TRBV11-1 and TRBJ2-1, the full variable domain reads EAEVAQSPRYKITEKSQAVAFWCDPISGHATLYWYRQILGQGPELLVQFQDESVVDDSQLPKDRFSAERLKGVDSTLKIQPAELGDSAMYLCASITLGTSGGQYNEQFFGPGTRLTVL.

The rearrangement uses TRBV3-1 and TRBJ2-7, with D perhaps matching TRBD2 (6 bases). This CDR3 region has 12 residues. V was trimmed by 5 bases and J by 5 bases, leaving 10 bases between them. The germline V gene has CDR1 LGHDT and CDR2 YNNKEL (reference sequence). The CDR3 sequence is CASSIGGDEQYF. The CDR3 DNA is TGTGCCAGCAGCATCGGAGGGGACGAGCAGTACTTC.

This clonotype occurred a few times. The rearrangement uses TRBV2 and TRBJ1-1; no firm D call. V lost 3 bases to trimming and J lost 1 base, with 12 bases between them. The V gene's germline CDR1 is SNHLY and CDR2 FYNNEI. There are 15 residues in the CDR3. The CDR3 region has the DNA TGTGCCAGCAGTGACCCTCGGCTACCGAACACTGAAGCTTTCTTT. Amino acid sequence: CASSDPRLPNTEAFF.

V is TRBV10-2 and J is TRBJ2-1; D possibly corresponds to TRBD2 (6 bases). Germline loops: CDR1 WSHSY, CDR2 SAAADI. Trimming shortened V by 7 bases and J by 9 bases, and 31 bases separated the two germline ends. The CDR3 totals 18 residues. DNA for the CDR3: TGCGCCAGCATTAACCTGGGCTCGCGGGAAGAACCCTGGGGTGAGCAGTTCTTC. Amino acid sequence: CASINLGSREEPWGEQFF.

The chain uses TRBV20-1 and TRBJ1-1; 7 bases map to TRBD1. Germline trimming cut 7 bases from V and 5 bases from J; bases unmatched to any gene: 19. The CDR3 length is 16 residues. Per germline, CDR1 DFQATT and CDR2 SNEGSKA (reference sequence). CDR3 protein: CSVNPTAGDSGTEAFF. In DNA form, the CDR3 reads TGCAGTGTTAACCCAACTGCCGGGGACAGTGGGACTGAAGCTTTCTTT.

The CDR3 here is CASSPTGSSGYTF. In nucleotides, the CDR3 is TGCGCCAGCAGTCCGACAGGGAGTAGTGGCTACACCTTC. V gene TRBV4-1 combines with J gene TRBJ1-2; 7 nucleotides align to TRBD1. V dropped 6 bases and J dropped 7; count of bases not matched to a gene: 8. Germline assignment: CDR1 MGHRA and CDR2 YSYEKL. The CDR3 is made up of 13 amino acids.

CDR3 amino acids: CASSPTWTPSYEQYF. In nucleotides, the CDR3 is TGTGCCAGTAGTCCAACATGGACTCCCTCCTACGAGCAGTACTTC. The J gene is TRBJ2-7, the V gene TRBV19; possible D gene TRBD2, 5 bases. Trimming shortened V by 5 bases and J by 0 bases, and 14 bases separated the two germline ends. The CDR3 has 15 amino acids. Germline V lookup: CDR1 LNHDA, CDR2 SQIVND (reference sequence).